A few counts support the clone carrying this TCR beta chain. In the original analysis: Reference gene primer amplification in the assay estimated nucleated cell counts. Profiled with immunoSEQ multiplex PCR; TCRdb holds only in-frame clones, not every one. V and J calls and clone size are as listed in that table; D and trimming were resolved from the DNA. Seen here are about 75,000 clones, roughly 91% observed once, and the top ten hold roughly a fifth. This record belongs to a study of blood T cell repertoires in COVID-19. Across the whole study: Acute-phase and convalescent COVID-19 samples originated in the United States, Italy and Spain. Nucleic acid was either cDNA or gDNA, and it came from T cells, B-cell-depleted T cells, or PBMCs.

V gave up 1 base and J gave up 1 base; unmatched junction bases: 10. Germline V gives CDR1 SGHAT, CDR2 FQNNGV. The CDR3 contains 18 residues. V gene TRBV11-2 combines with J gene TRBJ2-3, with 8 bases that match TRBD2. The TCR originated in a human donor in a cohort sampled during active COVID-19. The specimen sequenced was peripheral blood. The DNA of the CDR3 is TGTGCCAGCAGCTTAGGAGAGGGCGGGAGGTTGGGCACAGATACGCAGTATTTT. It yields the protein CASSLGEGGRLGTDTQYF.